The T cell receptor (beta chain) described here comes from a study of cytomegalovirus exposure and HLA in healthy donors. Overall study findings and caveats: In vitro, a few CMV-associated chains proved specific for CMV antigens.

With 60 Vbeta and 13 Jbeta primers, the PCR was carried out. Original methodology: Per a later analysis, the number of unique TCR beta chains was about 80 million, of which about 11 million were shared. Method: immunoSEQ multiplex PCR; TCRdb's copy keeps in-frame clones and lacks some. That table furnishes V, J and clone size, whereas the DNA furnished D and trimming. The data include some 150,000 clones; the top ten clones carry about 2%. A note on this clone: The antigen is undetermined.

The trim removed 6 bases at V and 3 bases at J, leaving 16 bases unmatched. The germline CDR1 and CDR2 sequences are SGHTA and FQGTGA. This CDR3 is 17 amino acids long. Sequencing was carried out using PBMCs. The clonotype comes from a woman younger than 30 in good health and CMV-seronegative. The chain carries TRBV7-3 and TRBJ2-7, with TRBD2 matching 8 bases. The CDR3 spells CASSFPGGDILIYEQYF. The CDR3 DNA sequence: TGTGCCAGCAGTTTTCCGGGGGGGGACATCCTTATCTACGAGCAGTACTTC.